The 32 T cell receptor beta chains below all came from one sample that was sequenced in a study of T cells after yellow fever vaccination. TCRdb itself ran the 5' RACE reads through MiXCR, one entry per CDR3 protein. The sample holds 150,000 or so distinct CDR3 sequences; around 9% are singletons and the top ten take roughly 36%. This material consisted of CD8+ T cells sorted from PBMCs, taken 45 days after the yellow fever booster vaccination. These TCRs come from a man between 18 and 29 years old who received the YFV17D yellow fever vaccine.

The DNA of the CDR3 is TGCAGCGTTGATGGATCGGGGGAAAGCTCCTACAATGAGCAGTTCTTC. This encodes CSVDGSGESSYNEQFF. This chain links TRBV29-1 with TRBJ2-1; perhaps TRBD2 as D (6 bases). This CDR3 has 16 residues. The V gene's germline CDR1 is SQVTM and CDR2 ANQGSEA. V gave up 3 bases and J gave up 0 bases, with 15 bases separating them.

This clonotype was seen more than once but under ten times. CDR3 in DNA: TGCAGTGCCCATCCTTTAGGAAGCAATCAGCCCCAGCATTTT. It translates to CSAHPLGSNQPQHF. The rearrangement joins TRBV20-1 to TRBJ1-5; unclear D gene. Trimming removed 6 bases at V and 1 base at J, with 13 bases between. Looked up from germline, CDR1 is DFQATT and CDR2 is SNEGSKA (reference sequence). There are 14 residues in the CDR3.

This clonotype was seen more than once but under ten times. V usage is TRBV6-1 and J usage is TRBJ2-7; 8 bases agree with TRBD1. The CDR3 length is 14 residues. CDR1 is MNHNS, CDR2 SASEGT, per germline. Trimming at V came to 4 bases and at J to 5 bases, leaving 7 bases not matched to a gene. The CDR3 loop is CASSVYQGAHEQYV. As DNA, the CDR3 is TGTGCCAGCAGTGTATACCAGGGGGCTCACGAGCAGTACGTC.

The CDR3 region is CASSQAWGRATNEKLFF. In DNA form, the CDR3 reads TGTGCCAGCAGCCAAGCTTGGGGCAGGGCAACTAATGAAAAACTGTTTTTT. This chain links TRBV3-1 with TRBJ1-4; the D gene is possibly TRBD1 (5 bases). V was pared by 1 base and J by 0 bases, with 12 bases between. CDR1 and CDR2 (germline): LGHDT, YNNKEL (reference sequence). There are 17 residues in the CDR3.

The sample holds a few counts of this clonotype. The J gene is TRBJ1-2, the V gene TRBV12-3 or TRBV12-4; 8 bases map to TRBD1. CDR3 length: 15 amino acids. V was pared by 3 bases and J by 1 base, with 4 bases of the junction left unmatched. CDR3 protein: CASSFGQGLNYGYTF. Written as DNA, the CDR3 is TGTGCCAGCAGTTTTGGACAGGGACTTAACTATGGCTACACCTTC.

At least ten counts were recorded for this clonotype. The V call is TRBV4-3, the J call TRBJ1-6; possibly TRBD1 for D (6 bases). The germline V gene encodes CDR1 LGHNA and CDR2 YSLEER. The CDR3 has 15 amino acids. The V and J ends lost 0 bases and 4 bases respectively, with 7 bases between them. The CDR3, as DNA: TGCGCCAGCAGCCAAGAGGACAGTTATAATTCACCCCTCCACTTT. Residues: CASSQEDSYNSPLHF.

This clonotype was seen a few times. This CDR3 is CASSLGLSGRGIQYF. The CDR3 DNA reads as TGTGCCAGCAGCTTAGGCCTGTCAGGGCGAGGCATTCAGTACTTC. The rearrangement links TRBV13 to TRBJ2-4; a possible D gene is TRBD1 (5 bases). Trimming stripped 0 bases from V and 9 bases from J, with 15 bases between. The CDR3 has 15 residues. CDR1 and CDR2 from the germline V gene are PRHDT and FYEKMQ (reference sequence).

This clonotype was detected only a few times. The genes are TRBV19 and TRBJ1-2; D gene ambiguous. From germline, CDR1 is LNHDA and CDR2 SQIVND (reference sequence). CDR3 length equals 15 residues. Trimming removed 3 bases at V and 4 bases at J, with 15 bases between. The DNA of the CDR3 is TGTGCCAGTAGTATCGCGTATCCGGTCCCCTATGGCTACACCTTC. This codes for CASSIAYPVPYGYTF. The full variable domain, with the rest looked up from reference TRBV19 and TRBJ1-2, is DGGITQSPKYLFRKEGQNVTLSCEQNLNHDAMYWYRQDPGQGLRLIYYSQIVNDFQKGDIAEGYSVSREKKESFPLTVTSAQKNPTAFYLCASSIAYPVPYGYTFGSGTRLTVV.

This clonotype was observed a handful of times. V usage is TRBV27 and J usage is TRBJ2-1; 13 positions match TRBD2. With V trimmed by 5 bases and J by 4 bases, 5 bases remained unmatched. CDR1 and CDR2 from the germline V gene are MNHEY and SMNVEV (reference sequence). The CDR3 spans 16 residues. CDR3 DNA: TGTGCCAGCAGTCGTATGACTAGCGGGGGGTACAATGAGCAGTTCTTC. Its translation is CASSRMTSGGYNEQFF.

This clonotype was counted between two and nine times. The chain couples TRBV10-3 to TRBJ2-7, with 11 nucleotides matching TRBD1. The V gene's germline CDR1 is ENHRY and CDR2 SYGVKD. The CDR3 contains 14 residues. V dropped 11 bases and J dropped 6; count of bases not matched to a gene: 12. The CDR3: CAALTGQGVPEQYV. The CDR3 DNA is TGTGCCGCCCTCACGGGACAGGGGGTTCCCGAGCAGTACGTC.

The CDR3 is CASSPTLGTSGGEYQYF. As DNA, the CDR3 is TGTGCCAGCAGCCCGACACTTGGGACTAGCGGGGGGGAATACCAGTACTTC. This chain joins TRBV7-2 and TRBJ2-5; 16 bases map to TRBD2. The V gene end was trimmed by 5 bases and the J gene end by 10 bases; junction bases not matched to a gene: 13. CDR3 length: 17 residues. The V gene's germline CDR1 is SGHTA and CDR2 FQGNSA. Looking up the rest from reference TRBV7-2 and TRBJ2-5 gives the full variable domain: GAGVSQSPSNKVTEKGKDVELRCDPISGHTALYWYRQSLGQGLEFLIYFQGNSAPDKSGLPSDRFSAERTGGSVSTLTIQRTQQEDSAVYLCASSPTLGTSGGEYQYFGPGTRLLVL.

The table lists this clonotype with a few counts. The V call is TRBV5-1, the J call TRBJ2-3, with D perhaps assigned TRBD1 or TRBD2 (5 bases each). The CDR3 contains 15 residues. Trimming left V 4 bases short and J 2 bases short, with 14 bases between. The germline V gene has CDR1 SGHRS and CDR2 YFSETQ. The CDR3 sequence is CASSPRRGLTDTQYF. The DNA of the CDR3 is TGCGCCAGCAGCCCCCGACGGGGCCTCACAGATACGCAGTATTTT.

The CDR3 nucleotides are TGTGCCAGCAGTCAGACGTCGTATAGGCCCTACGAGCAGTACTTC. Translated: CASSQTSYRPYEQYF. V gene TRBV7-2 combines with J gene TRBJ2-7; D unclear. This CDR3 has 15 amino acids. Germline lookup yields CDR1 SGHTA and CDR2 FQGNSA. V was cut by 6 bases and J by 2 bases, with 17 bases left in between.

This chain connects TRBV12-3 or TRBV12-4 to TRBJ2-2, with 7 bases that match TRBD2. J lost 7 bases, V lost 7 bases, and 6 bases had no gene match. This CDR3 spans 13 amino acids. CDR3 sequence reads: CASISGGNGELFF. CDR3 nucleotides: TGTGCCAGCATCTCCGGGGGGAACGGGGAGCTGTTTTTT.

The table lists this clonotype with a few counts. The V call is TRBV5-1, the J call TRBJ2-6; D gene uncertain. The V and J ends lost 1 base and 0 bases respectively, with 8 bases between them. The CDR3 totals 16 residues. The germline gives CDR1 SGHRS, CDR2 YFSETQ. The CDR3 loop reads CASSLWVPSGANVLTF. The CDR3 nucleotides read TGCGCCAGCAGCTTGTGGGTCCCCTCTGGGGCCAACGTCCTGACTTTC.

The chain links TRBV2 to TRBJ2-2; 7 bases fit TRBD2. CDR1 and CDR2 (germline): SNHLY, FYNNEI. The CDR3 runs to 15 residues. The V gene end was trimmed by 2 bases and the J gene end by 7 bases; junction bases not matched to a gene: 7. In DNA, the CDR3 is TGTGCCAGCAGTGAATTTACTAGCGTGTACGGGGAGCTGTTTTTT. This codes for CASSEFTSVYGELFF.

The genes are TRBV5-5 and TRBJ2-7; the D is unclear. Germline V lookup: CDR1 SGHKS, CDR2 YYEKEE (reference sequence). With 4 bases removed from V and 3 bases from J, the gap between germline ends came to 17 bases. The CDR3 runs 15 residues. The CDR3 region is CASSETQNKNYEQYV. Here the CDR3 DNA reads TGTGCCAGCAGCGAGACGCAGAACAAAAACTACGAGCAGTACGTC.

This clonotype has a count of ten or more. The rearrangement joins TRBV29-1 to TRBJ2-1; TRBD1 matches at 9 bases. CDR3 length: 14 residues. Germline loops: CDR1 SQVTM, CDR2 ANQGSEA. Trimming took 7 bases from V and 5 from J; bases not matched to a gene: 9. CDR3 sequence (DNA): TGCAGCGGCGGGCCGGGACAGGGCAACAATGAGCAGTTCTTC. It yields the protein CSGGPGQGNNEQFF.

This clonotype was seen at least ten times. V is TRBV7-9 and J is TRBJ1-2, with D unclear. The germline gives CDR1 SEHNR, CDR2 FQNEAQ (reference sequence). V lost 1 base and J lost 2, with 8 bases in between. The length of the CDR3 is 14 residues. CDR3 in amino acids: CASSLVPENYGYTF. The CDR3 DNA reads TGTGCCAGCAGCTTAGTGCCGGAAAACTATGGCTACACCTTC.

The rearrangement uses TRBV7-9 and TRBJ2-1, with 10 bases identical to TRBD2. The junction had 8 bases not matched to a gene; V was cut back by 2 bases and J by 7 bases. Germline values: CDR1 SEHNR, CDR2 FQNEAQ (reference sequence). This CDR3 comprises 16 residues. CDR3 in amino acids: CASSLLGLANSNEQFF. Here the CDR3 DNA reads TGTGCCAGCAGCTTACTGGGACTAGCGAACTCAAATGAGCAGTTCTTC.

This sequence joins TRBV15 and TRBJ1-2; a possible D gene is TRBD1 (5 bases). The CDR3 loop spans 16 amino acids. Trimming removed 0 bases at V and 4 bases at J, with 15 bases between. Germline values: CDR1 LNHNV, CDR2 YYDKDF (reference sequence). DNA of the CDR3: TGTGCCACCAGCAGAGATATAGGGGCCATATCCTATGGCTACACCTTC. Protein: CATSRDIGAISYGYTF.

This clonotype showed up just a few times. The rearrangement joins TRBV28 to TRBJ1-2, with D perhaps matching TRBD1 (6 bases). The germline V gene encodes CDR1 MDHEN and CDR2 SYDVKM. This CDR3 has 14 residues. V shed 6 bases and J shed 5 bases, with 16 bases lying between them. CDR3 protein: CASRPTGQMYGYTF. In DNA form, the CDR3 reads TGTGCCAGCAGGCCCACCGGACAGATGTATGGCTACACCTTC.

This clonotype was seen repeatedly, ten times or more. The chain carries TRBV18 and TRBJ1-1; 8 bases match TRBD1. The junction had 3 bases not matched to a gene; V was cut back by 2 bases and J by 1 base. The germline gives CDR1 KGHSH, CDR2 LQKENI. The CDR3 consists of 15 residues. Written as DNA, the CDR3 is TGTGCCAGCTCACCAGGACAGGGTGGGAACACTGAAGCTTTCTTT. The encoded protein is CASSPGQGGNTEAFF. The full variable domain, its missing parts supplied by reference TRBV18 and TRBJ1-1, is NAGVMQNPRHLVRRRGQEARLRCSPMKGHSHVYWYRQLPEEGLKFMVYLQKENIIDESGMPKERFSAEFPKEGPSILRIQQVVRGDSAAYFCASSPGQGGNTEAFFGQGTRLTVV.

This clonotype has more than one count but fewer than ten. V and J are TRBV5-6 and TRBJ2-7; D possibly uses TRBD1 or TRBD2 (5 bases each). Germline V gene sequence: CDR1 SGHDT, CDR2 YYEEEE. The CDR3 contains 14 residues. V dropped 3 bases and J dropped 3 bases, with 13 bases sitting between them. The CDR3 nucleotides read TGTGCCAGCAGCTGGGGGTTAACTAACTACGAGCAGTACGTC. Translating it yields CASSWGLTNYEQYV.

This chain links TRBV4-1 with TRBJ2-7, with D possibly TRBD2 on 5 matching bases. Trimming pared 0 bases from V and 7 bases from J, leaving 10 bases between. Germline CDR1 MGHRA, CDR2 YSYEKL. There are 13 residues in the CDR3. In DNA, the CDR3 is TGCGCCAGCAGCCAAGATAGGACGGGGGAGCAGTACTTC. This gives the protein CASSQDRTGEQYF.

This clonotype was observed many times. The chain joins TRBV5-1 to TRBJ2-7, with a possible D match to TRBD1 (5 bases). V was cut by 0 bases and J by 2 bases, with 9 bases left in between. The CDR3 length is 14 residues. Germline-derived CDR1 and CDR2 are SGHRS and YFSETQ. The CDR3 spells CASSLVQGPYEQYF. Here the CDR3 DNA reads TGCGCCAGCAGCTTGGTGCAGGGCCCCTACGAGCAGTACTTC. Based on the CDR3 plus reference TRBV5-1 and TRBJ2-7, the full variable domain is KAGVTQTPRYLIKTRGQQVTLSCSPISGHRSVSWYQQTPGQGLQFLFEYFSETQRNKGNFPGRFSGRQFSNSRSEMNVSTLELGDSALYLCASSLVQGPYEQYFGPGTRLTVT.

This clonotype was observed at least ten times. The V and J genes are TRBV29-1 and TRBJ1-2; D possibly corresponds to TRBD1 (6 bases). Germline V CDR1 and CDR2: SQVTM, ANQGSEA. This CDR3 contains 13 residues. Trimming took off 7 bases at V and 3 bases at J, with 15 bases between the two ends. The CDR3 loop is CSALRGADYGYTF. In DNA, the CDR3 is TGCAGCGCCCTTCGGGGGGCGGACTATGGCTACACCTTC.

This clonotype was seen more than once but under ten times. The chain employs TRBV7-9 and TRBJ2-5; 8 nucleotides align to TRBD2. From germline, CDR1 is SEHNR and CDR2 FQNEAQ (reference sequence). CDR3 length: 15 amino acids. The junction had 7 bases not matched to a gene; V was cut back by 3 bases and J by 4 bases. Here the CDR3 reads CASSFPGLEGETQYF. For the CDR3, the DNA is TGTGCCAGCAGCTTCCCGGGACTAGAGGGAGAGACCCAGTACTTC.

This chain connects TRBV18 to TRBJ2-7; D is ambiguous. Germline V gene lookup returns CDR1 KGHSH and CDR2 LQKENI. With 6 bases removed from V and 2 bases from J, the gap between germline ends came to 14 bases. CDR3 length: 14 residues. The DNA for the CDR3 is TGTGCCAGCTCTCGACTCGGGCCGACCTACGAGCAGTACTTC. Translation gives CASSRLGPTYEQYF.

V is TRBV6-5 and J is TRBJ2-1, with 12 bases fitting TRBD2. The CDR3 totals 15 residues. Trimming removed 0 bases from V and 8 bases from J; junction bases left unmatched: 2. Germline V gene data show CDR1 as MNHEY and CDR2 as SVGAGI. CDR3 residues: CASSYSLAGGYEQFF. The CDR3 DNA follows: TGTGCCAGCAGTTACTCACTAGCGGGGGGCTATGAGCAGTTCTTC.

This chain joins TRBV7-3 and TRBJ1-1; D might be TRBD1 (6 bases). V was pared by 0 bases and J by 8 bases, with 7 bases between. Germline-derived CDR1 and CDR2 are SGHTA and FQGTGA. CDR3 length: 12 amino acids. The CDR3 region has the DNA TGTGCCAGCAGCTTAACGGGGGCCGAAGCTTTCTTT. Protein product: CASSLTGAEAFF.

The CDR3 DNA sequence: TGCGCCAGCAGCCAAGACAGGGGCACGGACTATGGCTACACCTTC. It yields the protein CASSQDRGTDYGYTF. The rearrangement joins TRBV4-3 to TRBJ1-2; D is possibly TRBD1 (6 bases). This CDR3 region has 15 residues. The germline gives CDR1 LGHNA, CDR2 YSLEER. The V gene lost 0 bases and the J gene lost 3 bases, with 11 bases spanning the gap.